A single sample is the source of the 21 T cell receptor beta chains below, sequenced in a study of CD8+ T cells in alopecia areata. Reverse transcription of extracted RNA yielded cDNA, which provided the sequencing template. Sequencing used immunoSEQ multiplex PCR; TCRdb keeps in-frame clones, though not all of them. This sample has 150,000 to 200,000 clones, with roughly half found just once. Treatment indicated: oral pan-JAK inhibitor, 5-10 mg twice daily. The sample here was CD8+ T cells sorted from blood, taken between weeks 51 and 52, from a patient treated with tofacitinib. Source of these receptors: a human donor with alopecia areata.

This clone has ten or more counts. The rearrangement uses TRBV27 and TRBJ2-1; D possibly corresponds to TRBD2 (5 bases). The CDR3 is made up of 14 amino acids. Germline V gene sequence: CDR1 MNHEY, CDR2 SMNVEV (reference sequence). V was shortened by 2 bases and J by 6 bases, with 11 bases between the two germline ends. The CDR3 DNA reads as TGTGCCAGCAGTTTAGGCCACGCGGGCAATGAGCAGTTCTTC. Amino acid sequence: CASSLGHAGNEQFF.

V and J are TRBV13 and TRBJ2-7; D remains ambiguous. Germline CDR1 is PRHDT and CDR2 is FYEKMQ (reference sequence). Between the trimmed V and J ends, which lost 4 bases and 2 bases, there was a span of 18 bases. This CDR3 contains 16 residues. CDR3: CASSSIGGPDPYEQYF. The CDR3 DNA reads TGTGCCAGCAGCTCTATAGGCGGTCCAGATCCCTACGAGCAGTACTTC.

The sample holds a few counts of this clone. The genes are TRBV6-6 and TRBJ1-4; TRBD1 is a possible D gene (5 bases). There are 11 residues in the CDR3. Germline assignment: CDR1 MNHNY and CDR2 SVGAGI (reference sequence). V was clipped by 7 bases and J by 14 bases, with 14 bases between them. CDR3 coding DNA: TGTGCCAGCACGGGGCCGGGGAGTCTGTTTTTT. Residues: CASTGPGSLFF.

The sample holds a few counts of this clone. This rearrangement joins TRBV29-1 to TRBJ2-3; D gene ambiguous. V shed 0 bases and J shed 5 bases, with 12 bases lying between them. CDR3 length equals 14 residues. Germline lookup yields CDR1 SQVTM and CDR2 ANQGSEA. This chain's CDR3 is CSVEDYVKGDTQYF. The CDR3 DNA reads TGCAGCGTTGAAGATTACGTTAAAGGAGATACGCAGTATTTT.

This chain links TRBV7-9 with TRBJ1-2; perhaps TRBD1 as D (6 bases). CDR3 length equals 13 residues. Deletions cut 4 bases from V and 4 bases from J, with 10 bases between. CDR1 is SEHNR and CDR2 is FQNEAQ in the germline V gene (reference sequence). CDR3 coding DNA: TGTGCCAGCAGCTCTGAGACAGGCTATGGCTACACCTTC. The encoded protein is CASSSETGYGYTF.

The J gene is TRBJ2-5, the V gene TRBV7-9; 9 bases are a match to TRBD2. V was clipped by 5 bases and J by 1 base; unmatched bases: 8. Germline V gives CDR1 SEHNR, CDR2 FQNEAQ (reference sequence). The length of the CDR3 is 16 residues. The CDR3 region is CASSPSSRGGQETQYF. The DNA for the CDR3 is TGTGCCAGCAGCCCTAGTTCGCGGGGGGGCCAAGAGACCCAGTACTTC.

Comments on this clone: Other DNA sequences of this sample code for an identical CDR3. This chain links TRBV27 with TRBJ1-1; D not certain. V lost 7 bases and J 1 base, leaving 10 bases between the germline ends. The CDR3 contains 13 residues. CDR1 and CDR2 (germline): MNHEY, SMNVEV (reference sequence). DNA for the CDR3: TGTGCCAGCACCCAACACCCGAACACTGAAGCTTTCTTT. Translating gives CASTQHPNTEAFF.

The chain has TRBV29-1 and TRBJ1-1; 10 positions match TRBD1. Trimming cost V 6 bases and J 5 bases; bases outside gene matches: 9. The CDR3 totals 14 residues. Germline assignment: CDR1 SQVTM and CDR2 ANQGSEA. CDR3 sequence reads: CSVTSDRGQTEAFF. The CDR3 nucleotides are TGCAGCGTGACCTCCGACAGGGGGCAAACTGAAGCTTTCTTT.

CDR3 coding DNA: TGTGCCTGGGGGGGCCGGGGCACTGAAGCTTTCTTT. It specifies CAWGGRGTEAFF. The V call is TRBV30, the J call TRBJ1-1, with D possibly matching TRBD1 (6 bases). Germline CDR1 and CDR2: GTSNPN and SVGIG (reference sequence). V lost 5 bases and J lost 4, with 11 bases in between. The CDR3 spans 12 residues. The full variable domain, completed using reference TRBV30 and TRBJ1-1, is SQTIHQWPATLVQPVGSPLSLECTVEGTSNPNLYWYRQAAGRGLQLLFYSVGIGQISSEVPQNLSASRPQDRQFILSSKKLLLSDSGFYLCAWGGRGTEAFFGQGTRLTVV.

The genes are TRBV2 and TRBJ1-1, with D possibly matching TRBD1 (6 bases). The germline V and J ends were trimmed by 6 bases and 0 bases, with 14 bases remaining between them. The CDR3 has 15 residues. CDR1 is SNHLY, CDR2 FYNNEI, per germline. CDR3 residues: CASRDSGGLNTEAFF. The CDR3 DNA reads TGTGCCAGCAGGGATTCCGGGGGCCTGAACACTGAAGCTTTCTTT.

This clone was seen only a few times. This chain uses TRBV18 with TRBJ2-3; 12 nucleotides line up with TRBD2. CDR1 is KGHSH and CDR2 is LQKENI in the germline V gene. Germline trimming cut 8 bases from V and 8 bases from J; bases unmatched to any gene: 8. CDR3 size: 14 residues. This chain's CDR3 is CASARLAGDGTQYF. In DNA, the CDR3 is TGTGCCAGCGCCAGACTAGCGGGGGACGGTACGCAGTATTTT.

There are a few counts of this clone. The chain recombines TRBV19 with TRBJ2-2; D unclear. V was cut by 4 bases and J by 0 bases, with 3 bases left in between. The germline CDR1 and CDR2 sequences are LNHDA and SQIVND (reference sequence). The CDR3 has 13 residues. The DNA of the CDR3 is TGTGCCAGTAGTACCCCGAACACCGGGGAGCTGTTTTTT. Its protein is CASSTPNTGELFF.

This clone occurred a few times. The chain carries TRBV7-3 and TRBJ2-7; TRBD2 agrees at 8 bases. This CDR3 comprises 15 residues. The V gene end was trimmed by 5 bases and the J gene end by 0 bases; junction bases not matched to a gene: 6. CDR1 and CDR2 from the germline V gene are SGHTA and FQGTGA. The CDR3 loop is CASSQGAGGSYEQYF. The DNA of the CDR3 is TGTGCCAGCAGCCAAGGGGCGGGGGGCTCCTACGAGCAGTACTTC.

This sequence joins TRBV6-5 and TRBJ2-5; D might be TRBD2 (6 bases). Trimming took off 0 bases at V and 0 bases at J, with 8 bases between the two ends. CDR3 length: 15 amino acids. The germline CDR1 and CDR2 sequences are MNHEY and SVGAGI. Here the CDR3 reads CASSYSGGNQETQYF. The CDR3 nucleotides read TGTGCCAGCAGTTACTCGGGGGGAAACCAAGAGACCCAGTACTTC.

This chain joins TRBV6-5 and TRBJ1-5; 7 positions agree with TRBD1. CDR1 is MNHEY and CDR2 is SVGAGI in the germline V gene. The CDR3 runs to 13 residues. The trim removed 6 bases at V and 5 bases at J, leaving 4 bases unmatched. CDR3 loop: CASRRDRHQPQHF. Here the CDR3 DNA reads TGTGCCAGCAGACGGGACAGACATCAGCCCCAGCATTTT.

This clone was counted between two and nine times. The rearrangement links TRBV5-1 to TRBJ2-1; perhaps TRBD1 as D (6 bases). This CDR3 has 14 residues. The V gene lost 4 bases and the J gene lost 5 bases, with 13 bases spanning the gap. Germline values: CDR1 SGHRS, CDR2 YFSETQ. The CDR3 bases are TGCGCCAGCAGCACAGCCGGACAGCACAATGAGCAGTTCTTC. This codes for CASSTAGQHNEQFF.

The gene calls are TRBV13 and TRBJ2-7; D might be TRBD1 (6 bases). Trimming shortened V by 1 base and J by 2 bases, and 9 bases separated the two germline ends. The germline V gene has CDR1 PRHDT and CDR2 FYEKMQ (reference sequence). This CDR3 has 14 residues. The CDR3 nucleotides are TGTGCCAGCAGCTTAGACAGGGCAACCTACGAGCAGTACTTC. Its translation: CASSLDRATYEQYF.

The gene calls are TRBV19 and TRBJ1-5; possible D gene TRBD1, 6 bases. Germline CDR1 is LNHDA and CDR2 is SQIVND (reference sequence). Trimming took 4 bases from V and 6 from J, leaving 16 bases between them. The CDR3 consists of 15 residues. The CDR3 loop is CASSTRGRLGQPQHF. CDR3 DNA sequence: TGTGCCAGTAGTACTCGGGGGCGTTTGGGTCAGCCCCAGCATTTT.

The chain uses TRBV6-5 and TRBJ1-2, with 8 bases identical to TRBD1. The germline CDR1 and CDR2 sequences are MNHEY and SVGAGI. V gave up 5 bases and J gave up 4 bases; unmatched junction bases: 6. This CDR3 contains 14 residues. CDR3 nucleotide sequence: TGTGCCAGCAGTAGCACGACAGGGGTCTATGGCTACACCTTC. Translating gives CASSSTTGVYGYTF.

As regards this clone: This sample also contains other DNA sequences that code for the same CDR3. The chain is built from TRBV18 and TRBJ2-7; D gene ambiguous. V was shortened by 2 bases and J by 5 bases, with 4 bases between the two germline ends. Per the germline V gene, CDR1 is KGHSH and CDR2 is LQKENI. The CDR3 totals 11 residues. The CDR3 nucleotides are TGTGCCAGCTCACCAGGCCACGAGCAGTACTTC. Encoded protein: CASSPGHEQYF.

This clone was seen only a few times. V and J are TRBV27 and TRBJ2-1; no definite D call. V lost 7 bases to trimming and J lost 9 bases, with 10 bases between them. The length of the CDR3 is 11 residues. CDR1 and CDR2 (germline): MNHEY, SMNVEV (reference sequence). CDR3 region: CASTILGEQFF. Written as DNA, the CDR3 is TGTGCCAGCACCATTCTAGGTGAGCAGTTCTTC.